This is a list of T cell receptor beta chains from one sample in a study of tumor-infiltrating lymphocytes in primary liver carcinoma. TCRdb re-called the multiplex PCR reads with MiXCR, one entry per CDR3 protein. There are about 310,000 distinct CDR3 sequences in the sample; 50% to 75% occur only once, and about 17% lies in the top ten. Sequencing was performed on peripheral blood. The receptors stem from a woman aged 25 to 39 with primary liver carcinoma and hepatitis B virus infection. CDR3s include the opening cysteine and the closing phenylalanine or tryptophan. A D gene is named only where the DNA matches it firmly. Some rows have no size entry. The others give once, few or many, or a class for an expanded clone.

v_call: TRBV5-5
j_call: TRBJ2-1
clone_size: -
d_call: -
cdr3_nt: TGTGCCAGCAACTTTTTGCTTTACAATGAGCAGTTCTTC
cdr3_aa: CASNFLLYNEQFF

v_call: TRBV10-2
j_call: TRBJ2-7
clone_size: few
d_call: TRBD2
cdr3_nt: TGCGCCAGCATAGGAGCGGGGCTCTCCTACGAGCAGTACTTC
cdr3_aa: CASIGAGLSYEQYF

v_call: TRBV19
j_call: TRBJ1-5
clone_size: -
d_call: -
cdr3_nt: TGTGCCAGTACCCAGACCAGTAATCAGCCCCAGCATTTT
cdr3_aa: CASTQTSNQPQHF

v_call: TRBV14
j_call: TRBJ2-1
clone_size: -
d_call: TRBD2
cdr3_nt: TGTGCCAGCAGCCAAGATTGGAGACTAGCGGGATACAATGAGCAGTTCTTC
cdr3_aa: CASSQDWRLAGYNEQFF

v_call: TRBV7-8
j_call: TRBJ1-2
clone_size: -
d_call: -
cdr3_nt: TGTGCCAGCAGCCCTTGGACCCGAGCAGCCCTCTATGGCTACACCTTC
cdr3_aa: CASSPWTRAALYGYTF

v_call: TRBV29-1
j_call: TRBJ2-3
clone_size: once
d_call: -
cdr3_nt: TGCAGCGTTGCGGGTCGCAAACAAGGAAGCATAGATACGCAGTATTTT
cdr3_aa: CSVAGRKQGSIDTQYF

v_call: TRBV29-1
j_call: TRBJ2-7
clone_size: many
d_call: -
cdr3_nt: TGCAGCGTTGCGGCCGGCTACGAGCAGTACTTC
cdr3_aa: CSVAAGYEQYF

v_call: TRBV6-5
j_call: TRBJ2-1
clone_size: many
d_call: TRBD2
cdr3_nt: TGTGCCAGCAGGACCCTAGCGGGAGGGGGGAGCGGGCAGTTCTTC
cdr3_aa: CASRTLAGGGSGQFF

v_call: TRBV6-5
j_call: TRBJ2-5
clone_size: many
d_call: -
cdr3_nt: TGTGCCAGCAGTTATGGGCTAGCTGGAGAGACCCAGTACTTC
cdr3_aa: CASSYGLAGETQYF

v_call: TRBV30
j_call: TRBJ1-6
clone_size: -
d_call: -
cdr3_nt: TGTGCCTGGGGACTGACGGGACCCCGGAAATCACCCCTCCACTTT
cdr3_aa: CAWGLTGPRKSPLHF

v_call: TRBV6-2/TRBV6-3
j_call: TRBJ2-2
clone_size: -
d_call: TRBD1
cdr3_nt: TGTGCCAGCACCCTCCGTCCGGGACAGGGGATTGGCACCTGGGAGCTGTTTTTT
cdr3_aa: CASTLRPGQGIGTWELFF

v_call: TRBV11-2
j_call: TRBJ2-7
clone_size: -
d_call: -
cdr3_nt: TGTGCCAGCAGTCTTAGGTTGCTAGCTTCCGCGCAGCAGTACTTC
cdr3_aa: CASSLRLLASAQQYF

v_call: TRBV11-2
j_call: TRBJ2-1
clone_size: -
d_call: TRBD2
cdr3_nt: TGCGCCAGCAGCCCCCGGGGGGGAGGTATAAATGAGCAGTTCTTC
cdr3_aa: CASSPRGGGINEQFF

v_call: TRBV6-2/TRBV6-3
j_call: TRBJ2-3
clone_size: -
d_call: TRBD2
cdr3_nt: TGTGCCAGCAGCGGGACTAGCGGGATAAGAGGCACAGATACGCAGTATTTT
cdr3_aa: CASSGTSGIRGTDTQYF

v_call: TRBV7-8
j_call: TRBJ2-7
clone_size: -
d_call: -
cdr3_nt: TGTGCCAGCAGCTTAGCCTCCCCGACAGCCACCTACGAGCAGTACTTC
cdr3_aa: CASSLASPTATYEQYF

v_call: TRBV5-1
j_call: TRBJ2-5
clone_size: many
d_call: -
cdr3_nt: TGCGCCAGCAGCTTGGCCCTCCAGCCAGGAGAGACCCAGTACTTC
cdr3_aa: CASSLALQPGETQYF

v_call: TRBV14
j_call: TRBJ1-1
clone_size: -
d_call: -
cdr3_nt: TGTGCCAGCAGCCAAGAGGTGCCGGGGACTGAAGCTTTCTTT
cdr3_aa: CASSQEVPGTEAFF

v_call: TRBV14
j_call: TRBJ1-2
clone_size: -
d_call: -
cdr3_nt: TGTGACAGCAGCCAGGACAGTCGTAGCTACACCTTC
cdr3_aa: CDSSQDSRSYTF

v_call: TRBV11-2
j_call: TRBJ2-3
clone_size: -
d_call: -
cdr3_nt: TGTGCCAGCAGCTATGAGGGCTACGCAGGTACGCAGTATTTT
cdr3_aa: CASSYEGYAGTQYF

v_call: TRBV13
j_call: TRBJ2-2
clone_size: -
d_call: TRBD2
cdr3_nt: TGTGCCAGCAGCTTGGGCTGGGCTAGCGGGAGGGTGCTGTTTTTT
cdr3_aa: CASSLGWASGRVLFF

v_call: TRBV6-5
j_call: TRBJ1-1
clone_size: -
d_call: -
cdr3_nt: TGTGCCAGCAGTTACCCGAATGGGGCGACTGAAGCTTTCTTT
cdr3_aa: CASSYPNGATEAFF

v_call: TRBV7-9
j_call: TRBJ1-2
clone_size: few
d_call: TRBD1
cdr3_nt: TGTGCCAGCAGCTTACAGGCGGAGGGGGCTGGCTACACCTTC
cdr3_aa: CASSLQAEGAGYTF

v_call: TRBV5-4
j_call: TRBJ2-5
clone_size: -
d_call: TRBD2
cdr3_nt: TGTGCCAGCAGCCCGAAGCCACTAGCGGGAGGAGAGACCCAGTACTTC
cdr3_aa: CASSPKPLAGGETQYF

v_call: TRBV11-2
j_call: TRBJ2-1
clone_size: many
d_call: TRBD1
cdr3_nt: TGTGCCAGCAGTTCCACCGGGACAGGCTCCAATGAGCAGTTCTTC
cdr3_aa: CASSSTGTGSNEQFF

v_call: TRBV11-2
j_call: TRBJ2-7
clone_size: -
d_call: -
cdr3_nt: TGTGCCAGCGGCTTAGATTGGCAGGGGTTACGCGAGCAGTACTTC
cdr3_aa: CASGLDWQGLREQYF

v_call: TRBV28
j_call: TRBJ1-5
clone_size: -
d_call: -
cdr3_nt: TGTGCCAGCAGTTTTAGGCAGGGGTCCAATCAGCCCCAGCATTTT
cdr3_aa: CASSFRQGSNQPQHF

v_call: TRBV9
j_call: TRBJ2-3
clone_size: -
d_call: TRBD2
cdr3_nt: TGTGCCAGCAGCGTAGCTGGGACTAGCGGCACAGATACGCAGTATTTT
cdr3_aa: CASSVAGTSGTDTQYF

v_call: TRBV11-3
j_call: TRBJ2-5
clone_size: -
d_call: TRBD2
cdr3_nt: TGTGCCAGCGGCCCGGGACTAGCGGGAGGGCCGTTGGGCTTC
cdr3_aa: CASGPGLAGGPLGF

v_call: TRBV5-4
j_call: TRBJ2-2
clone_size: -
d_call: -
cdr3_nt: TGTGCCTGCAGCCTTACGAACACCGGGGAGCTTTTTTTT
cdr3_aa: CACSLTNTGELFF

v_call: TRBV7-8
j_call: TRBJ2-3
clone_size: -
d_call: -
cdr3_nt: TGTGCCAGCAGCTTGGCCGGGAGAAGTACAGATACGCAGTATTTT
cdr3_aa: CASSLAGRSTDTQYF

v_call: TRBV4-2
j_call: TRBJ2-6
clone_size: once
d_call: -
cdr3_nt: TGTACCAGCAGCCACGAACTGCGGGGAGACGGGACCAACGTCCTGACTTTC
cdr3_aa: CTSSHELRGDGTNVLTF

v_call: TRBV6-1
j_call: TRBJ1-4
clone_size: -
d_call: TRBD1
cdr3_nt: TGTGCCAGCAGAACCGGGACAGGGGGTTCGAAACTGTTTTTT
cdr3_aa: CASRTGTGGSKLFF

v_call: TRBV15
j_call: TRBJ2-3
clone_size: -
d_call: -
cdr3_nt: TGTGCCACCGGGCGGGAAGAAACAGATACGCAGTATTTT
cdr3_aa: CATGREETDTQYF

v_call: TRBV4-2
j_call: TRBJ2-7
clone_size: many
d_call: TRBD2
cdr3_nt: TGTGCCAGCAGCCTGGACCTTGGGGAGGGCGAGCAGTACTTC
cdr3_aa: CASSLDLGEGEQYF

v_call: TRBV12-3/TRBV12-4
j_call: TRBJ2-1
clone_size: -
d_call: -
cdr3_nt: TGTGCCAGCAGTTTAGTTCAATATCGACGGGCCTACAATGAGCAGTTCTTC
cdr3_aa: CASSLVQYRRAYNEQFF

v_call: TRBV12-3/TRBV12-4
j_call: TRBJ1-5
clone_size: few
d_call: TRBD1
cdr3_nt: TGTGCCAGCACCCGGACAGGGGCCCTTAGCAATCAGCCCCAGCATTTT
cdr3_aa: CASTRTGALSNQPQHF